This T cell receptor beta chain originates from a study of T cells in Graves' hyperthyroidism and ophthalmopathy. Study details: The blood sample was taken at first diagnosis, before treatment began.

Amplification of TCR beta CDR3 regions used RNA as the template. HTBI primers were used for first-round RT-PCR of the TCR CDR3. TCRdb recomputed calls from the multiplex PCR reads with MiXCR, one row per CDR3 protein. The sample lists over 700,000 distinct CDR3 sequences, around 38% occurring once. CDR1 is SGHVS and CDR2 is FNYEAQ in the germline V gene. CDR3 length equals 13 residues. V shed 6 bases and J shed 1 base, with 9 bases lying between them. These patients, aged 18 to 65, had recently diagnosed hyperthyroidism lasting under 2 months. General study findings and limits: In the blood, most expanded thyroid clonotypes above 0.001 appeared as well.

This clonotype has just a few counts. Its matching antigen is unknown. What was sequenced was blood. This TCR came from a man between 18 and 35 years old with Graves' hyperthyroidism. The chain employs TRBV7-6 and TRBJ2-5; maybe TRBD2 (6 bases). CDR3 DNA sequence: TGTGCCAGCAGGGAGGGCAGCCAAGAGACCCAGTACTTC. This encodes CASREGSQETQYF.